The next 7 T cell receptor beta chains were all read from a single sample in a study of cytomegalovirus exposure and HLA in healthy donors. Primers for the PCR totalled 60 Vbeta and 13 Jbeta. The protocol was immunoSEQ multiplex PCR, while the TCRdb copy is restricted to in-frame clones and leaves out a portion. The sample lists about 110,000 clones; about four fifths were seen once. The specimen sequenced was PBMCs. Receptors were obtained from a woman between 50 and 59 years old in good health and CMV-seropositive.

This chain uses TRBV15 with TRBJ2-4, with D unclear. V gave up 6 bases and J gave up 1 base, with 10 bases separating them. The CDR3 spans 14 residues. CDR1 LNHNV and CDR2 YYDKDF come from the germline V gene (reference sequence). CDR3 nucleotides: TGTGCCACCAGTCGCGGCCCGGCCAAAAACATTCAGTACTTC. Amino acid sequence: CATSRGPAKNIQYF.

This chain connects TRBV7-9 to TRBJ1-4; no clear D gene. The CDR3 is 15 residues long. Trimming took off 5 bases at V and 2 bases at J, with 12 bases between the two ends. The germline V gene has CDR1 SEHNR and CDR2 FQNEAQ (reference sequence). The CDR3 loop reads CASSPLGETNEKLFF. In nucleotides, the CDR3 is TGTGCCAGCAGCCCCCTGGGCGAGACTAATGAAAAACTGTTTTTT.

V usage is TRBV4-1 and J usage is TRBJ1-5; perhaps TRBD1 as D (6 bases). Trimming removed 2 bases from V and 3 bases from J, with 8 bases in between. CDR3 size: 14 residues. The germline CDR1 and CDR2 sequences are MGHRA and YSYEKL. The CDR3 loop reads CASSQYRANQPQHF. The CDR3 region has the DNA TGCGCCAGCAGCCAATACAGGGCCAATCAGCCCCAGCATTTT.

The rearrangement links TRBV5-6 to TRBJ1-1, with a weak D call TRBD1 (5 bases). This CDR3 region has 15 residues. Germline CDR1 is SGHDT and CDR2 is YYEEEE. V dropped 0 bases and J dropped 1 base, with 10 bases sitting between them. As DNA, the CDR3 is TGTGCCAGCAGCTTGGTCGGTGGACAGAACACTGAAGCTTTCTTT. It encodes CASSLVGGQNTEAFF.

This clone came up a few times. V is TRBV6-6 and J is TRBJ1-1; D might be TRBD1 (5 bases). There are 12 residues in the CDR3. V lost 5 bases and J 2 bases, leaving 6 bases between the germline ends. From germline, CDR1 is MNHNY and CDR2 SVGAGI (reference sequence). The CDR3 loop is CASSDSNTEAFF. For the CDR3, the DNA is TGTGCCAGCAGTGACAGTAACACTGAAGCTTTCTTT.

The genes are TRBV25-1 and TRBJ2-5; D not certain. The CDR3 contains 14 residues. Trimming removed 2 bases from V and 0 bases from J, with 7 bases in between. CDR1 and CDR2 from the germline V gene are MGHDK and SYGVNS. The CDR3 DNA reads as TGTGCCAGCAGTGAAGTCTTGTACCAAGAGACCCAGTACTTC. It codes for CASSEVLYQETQYF.

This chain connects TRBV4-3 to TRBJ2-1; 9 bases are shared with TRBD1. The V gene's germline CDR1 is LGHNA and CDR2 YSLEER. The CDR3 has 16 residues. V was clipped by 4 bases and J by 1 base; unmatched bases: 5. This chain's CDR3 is CASSRTGGDSYNEQFF. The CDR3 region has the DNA TGCGCCAGCAGCCGAACAGGGGGCGATTCCTACAATGAGCAGTTCTTC.